The present TCR beta chain was sequenced within a study of blood T cells in healthy people across ages. Whenever a sample was processed, at least 6.5 million PBMCs were isolated. Regarding this clonotype: What it binds is unknown.

The V end was cut by 6 bases, the J end by 3 bases, with 17 bases between. There are 14 residues in the CDR3. Germline lookup yields CDR1 DFQATT and CDR2 SNEGSKA (reference sequence). Through a sample-barcoded 5' primer and a J-beta primer mix, a second PCR was run for about 6 to 11 cycles. TCRdb itself ran the 5' RACE reads through MiXCR, one entry per CDR3 protein. The table lists some 1,500,000 distinct CDR3 sequences, about 42% of them singletons. Points from the study as a whole: Roughly linear age-related decline in beta diversity appeared, significant by age 40.

This clonotype was obtained from a woman under 30 in good health. The V and J genes are TRBV20-1 and TRBJ1-1; D remains ambiguous. The sequenced material came from blood. The CDR3 spells CSAPGIRPDTEAFF. The CDR3 nucleotides read TGCAGTGCCCCCGGGATCCGCCCTGACACTGAAGCTTTCTTT.